These T cell receptor beta chains were read from a single sample in a study of T cell repertoires in cytomegalovirus infection. No cognate antigen is known for these TCRs. Each CDR3 protein is one row after TCRdb ran MiXCR on the reads. Seen here are under 450,000 distinct CDR3 sequences, about 35% observed once, and the top ten hold about 13%. Sequencing was performed on cultured PBMCs, taken from culture after CMV antigen stimulation. The receptor set was obtained from a human donor in good health (CMV status not recorded). Some clones in this sample may be carry-over from other donors' samples. Each CDR3 is given with its conserved first and last residue.

TRBJ1-2,17,TRBV15,CATSRGDPGQKGYGYTF
TRBJ2-2,19,TRBV6-6,CASSYSSSGRGSGTGELFF
TRBJ1-1,17,TRBV19,CASSIIKREAMNTEAFF
TRBJ2-1,14,TRBV7-9,CASSFSIGGNEQFF
TRBJ1-1,13,TRBV28,CASGHVVNTEAFF
TRBJ2-1,19,TRBV7-3,CASSAKGLAGGGFDNEQFF
TRBJ1-3,14,TRBV12-3/TRBV12-4,CASSQGGTGNTIYF
TRBJ2-1,21,TRBV12-3/TRBV12-4,CASSLFGTGSSGRFRYNEQFF
TRBJ1-6,15,TRBV12-3/TRBV12-4,CASTPLDRGYSPLHF
TRBJ2-2,17,TRBV7-8,CASSLARQGLLVGELFF
TRBJ1-6,15,TRBV20-1,CSAASRSVYNSPLHF
TRBJ2-5,15,TRBV3-1,CASSQYGTIQETQYF
TRBJ1-4,16,TRBV7-9,CASSLDGQGRNEKLFF
TRBJ2-3,15,TRBV7-6,CASSLDRENADTQYF
TRBJ1-1,14,TRBV10-3,CAISDHRTGTEAFF
TRBJ2-7,16,TRBV7-2,CASSLLLAGGPYEQYF
TRBJ2-1,16,TRBV4-1,CASSQPTSGSSNEQFF
TRBJ1-4,14,TRBV20-1,CSARDEQGLRKLFF
TRBJ2-1,14,TRBV4-1,CASSQGMMSDEQFF
TRBJ1-1,15,TRBV7-3,CASSNPGHPDLRAFF
TRBJ1-1,15,TRBV7-8,CASSLDTGRATEAFF
TRBJ1-4,13,TRBV20-1,CSGLRTGTEKLFF
TRBJ2-5,16,TRBV7-9,CASSPKPGTNQETQYF
TRBJ2-1,15,TRBV24-1,CATSQAGVGLGEQFF
TRBJ1-1,12,TRBV11-2,CASSLGGSGAFF
TRBJ2-5,16,TRBV28,CASSLALPGLMETQYF
TRBJ2-7,14,TRBV27,CASRPGDLRGEQYF
TRBJ1-6,15,TRBV7-9,CASSLGTGGESPLHF
TRBJ2-7,16,TRBV28,CASSSPLAGGTYEQYF